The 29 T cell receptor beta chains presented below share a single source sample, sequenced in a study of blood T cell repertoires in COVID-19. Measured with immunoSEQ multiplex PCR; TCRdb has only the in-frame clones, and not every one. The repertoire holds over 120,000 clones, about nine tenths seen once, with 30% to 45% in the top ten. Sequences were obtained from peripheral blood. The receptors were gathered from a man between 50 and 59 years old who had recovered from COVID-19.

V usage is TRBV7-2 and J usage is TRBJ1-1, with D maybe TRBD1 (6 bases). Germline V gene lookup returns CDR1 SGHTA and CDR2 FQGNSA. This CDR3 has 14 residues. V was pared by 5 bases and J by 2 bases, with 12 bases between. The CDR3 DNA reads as TGTGCCAGCAGCCTCTGGGGGACAAACACTGAAGCTTTCTTT. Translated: CASSLWGTNTEAFF. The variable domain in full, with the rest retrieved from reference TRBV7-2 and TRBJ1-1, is GAGVSQSPSNKVTEKGKDVELRCDPISGHTALYWYRQSLGQGLEFLIYFQGNSAPDKSGLPSDRFSAERTGGSVSTLTIQRTQQEDSAVYLCASSLWGTNTEAFFGQGTRLTVV.

The CDR3 nucleotides are TGTGCCAGCAGTCGAAAGACAGGGAACTCTGGAAACACCATATATTTT. Its protein product is CASSRKTGNSGNTIYF. This chain connects TRBV6-6 to TRBJ1-3, with 7 bases lining up with TRBD1. The CDR3 length is 16 residues. Germline values: CDR1 MNHNY, CDR2 SVGAGI (reference sequence). The trim removed 5 bases at V and 0 bases at J, leaving 7 bases unmatched.

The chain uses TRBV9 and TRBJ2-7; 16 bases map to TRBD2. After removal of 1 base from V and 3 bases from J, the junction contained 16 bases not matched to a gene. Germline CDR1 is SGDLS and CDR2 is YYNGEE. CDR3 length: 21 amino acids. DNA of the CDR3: TGTGCCAGCAGCGTAAAGTACCCGGGACTAGCGGGGGGGATCTCAGACTACGAGCAGTACTTC. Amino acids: CASSVKYPGLAGGISDYEQYF.

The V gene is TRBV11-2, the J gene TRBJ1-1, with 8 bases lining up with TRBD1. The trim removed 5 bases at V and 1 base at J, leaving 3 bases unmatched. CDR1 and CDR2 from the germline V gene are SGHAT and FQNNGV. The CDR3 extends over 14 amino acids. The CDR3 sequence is CASSRTGGNTEAFF. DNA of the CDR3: TGTGCCAGCAGCCGAACAGGGGGGAACACTGAAGCTTTCTTT.

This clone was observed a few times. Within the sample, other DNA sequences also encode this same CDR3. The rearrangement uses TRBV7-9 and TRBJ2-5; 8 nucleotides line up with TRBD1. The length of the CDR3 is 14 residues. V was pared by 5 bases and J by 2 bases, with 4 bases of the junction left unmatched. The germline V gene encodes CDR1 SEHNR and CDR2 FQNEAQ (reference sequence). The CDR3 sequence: CASSPGQGQETQYF. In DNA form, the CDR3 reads TGTGCCAGCAGCCCCGGACAGGGACAAGAGACCCAGTACTTC.

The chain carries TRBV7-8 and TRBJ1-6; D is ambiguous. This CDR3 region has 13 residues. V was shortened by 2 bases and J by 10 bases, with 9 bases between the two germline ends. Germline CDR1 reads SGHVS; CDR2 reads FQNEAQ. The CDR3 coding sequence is TGTGCCAGCAGCTTAAGTTCGGTATCACCCCTCCACTTT. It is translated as CASSLSSVSPLHF. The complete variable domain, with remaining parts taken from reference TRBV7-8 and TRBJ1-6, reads GAGVSQSPRYKVAKRGQDVALRCDPISGHVSLFWYQQALGQGPEFLTYFQNEAQLDKSGLPSDRFFAERPEGSVSTLKIQRTQQEDSAVYLCASSLSSVSPLHFGNGTRLTVT.

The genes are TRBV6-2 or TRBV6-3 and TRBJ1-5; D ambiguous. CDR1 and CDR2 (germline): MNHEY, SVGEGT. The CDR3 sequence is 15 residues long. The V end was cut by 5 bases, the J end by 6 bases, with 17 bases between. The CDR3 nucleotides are TGTGCCAGCAGTCCAGGAGGAGCCCTCGGTCAGCCCCAGCATTTT. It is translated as CASSPGGALGQPQHF.

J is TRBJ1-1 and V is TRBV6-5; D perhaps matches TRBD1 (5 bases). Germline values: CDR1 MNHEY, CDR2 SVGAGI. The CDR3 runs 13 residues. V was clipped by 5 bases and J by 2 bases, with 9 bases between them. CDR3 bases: TGTGCCAGCAGTCAGGGTCCTAACACTGAAGCTTTCTTT. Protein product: CASSQGPNTEAFF.

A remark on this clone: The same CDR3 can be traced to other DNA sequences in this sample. The CDR3: CASSPRGGNQPQHF. The CDR3 DNA sequence: TGCGCCAGCAGCCCCCGTGGGGGGAACCAGCCCCAGCATTTT. This chain connects TRBV5-1 to TRBJ1-5, with D possibly matching TRBD1 (5 bases). The CDR3 has 14 residues. Looked up from germline, CDR1 is SGHRS and CDR2 is YFSETQ. The germline V and J ends were trimmed by 4 bases and 7 bases, with 15 bases remaining between them.

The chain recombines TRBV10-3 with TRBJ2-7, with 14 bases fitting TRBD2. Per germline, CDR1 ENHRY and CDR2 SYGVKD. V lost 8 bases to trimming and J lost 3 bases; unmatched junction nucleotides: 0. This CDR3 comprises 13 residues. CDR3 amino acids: CAIGTSGGYEQYF. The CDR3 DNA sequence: TGTGCCATCGGGACTAGCGGGGGCTACGAGCAGTACTTC.

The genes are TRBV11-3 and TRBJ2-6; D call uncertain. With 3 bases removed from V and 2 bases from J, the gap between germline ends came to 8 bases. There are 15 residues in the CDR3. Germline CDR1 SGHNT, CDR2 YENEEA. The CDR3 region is CASSFARTGANVLTF. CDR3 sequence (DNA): TGTGCCAGCAGCTTCGCGAGGACTGGGGCCAACGTCCTGACTTTC.

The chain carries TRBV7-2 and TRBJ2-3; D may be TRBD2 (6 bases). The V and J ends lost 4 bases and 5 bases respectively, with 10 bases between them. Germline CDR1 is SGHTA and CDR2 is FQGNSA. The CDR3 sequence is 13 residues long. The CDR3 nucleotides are TGTGCCAGCAGCTATCCTAGCGAAGATACGCAGTATTTT. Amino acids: CASSYPSEDTQYF.

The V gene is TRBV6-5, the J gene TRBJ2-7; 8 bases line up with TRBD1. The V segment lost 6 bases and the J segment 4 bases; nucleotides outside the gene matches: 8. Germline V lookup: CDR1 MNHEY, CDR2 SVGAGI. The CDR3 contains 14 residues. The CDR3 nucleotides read TGTGCCAGCAGCCGGGGACAGGAGTCGTACGAGCAGTACTTC. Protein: CASSRGQESYEQYF.

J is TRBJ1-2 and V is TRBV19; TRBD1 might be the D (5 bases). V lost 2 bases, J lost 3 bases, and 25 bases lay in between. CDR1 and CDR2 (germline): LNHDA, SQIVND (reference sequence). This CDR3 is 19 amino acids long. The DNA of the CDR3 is TGTGCCAGTAGTATAATGCCGGGGACTGCCCGGGGCTCGGACTATGGCTACACCTTC. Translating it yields CASSIMPGTARGSDYGYTF.

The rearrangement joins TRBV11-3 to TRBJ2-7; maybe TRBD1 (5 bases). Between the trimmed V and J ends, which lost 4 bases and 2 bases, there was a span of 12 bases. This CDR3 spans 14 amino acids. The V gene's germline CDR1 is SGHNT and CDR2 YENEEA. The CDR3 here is CASSSLQDPYEQYF. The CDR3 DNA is TGTGCCAGCAGCTCCTTACAGGACCCCTACGAGCAGTACTTC.

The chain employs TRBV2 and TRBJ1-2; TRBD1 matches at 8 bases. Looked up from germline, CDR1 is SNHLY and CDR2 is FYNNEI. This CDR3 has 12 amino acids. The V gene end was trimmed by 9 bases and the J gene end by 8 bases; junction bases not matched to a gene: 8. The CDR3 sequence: CAREDRARGYTF. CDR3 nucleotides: TGTGCCAGAGAGGACAGGGCGAGGGGCTACACCTTC.

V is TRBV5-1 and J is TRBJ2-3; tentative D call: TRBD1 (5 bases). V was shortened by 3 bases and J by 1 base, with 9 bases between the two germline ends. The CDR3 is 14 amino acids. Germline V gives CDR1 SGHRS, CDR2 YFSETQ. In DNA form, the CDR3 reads TGCGCCAGCAGCTCAGGGTTGGGCACAGATACGCAGTATTTT. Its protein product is CASSSGLGTDTQYF.

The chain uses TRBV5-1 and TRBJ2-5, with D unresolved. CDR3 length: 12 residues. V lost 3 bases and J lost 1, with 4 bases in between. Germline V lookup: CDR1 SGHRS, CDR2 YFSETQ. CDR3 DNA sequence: TGCGCCAGCAGCTACTTCCAAGAGACCCAGTACTTC. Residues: CASSYFQETQYF.

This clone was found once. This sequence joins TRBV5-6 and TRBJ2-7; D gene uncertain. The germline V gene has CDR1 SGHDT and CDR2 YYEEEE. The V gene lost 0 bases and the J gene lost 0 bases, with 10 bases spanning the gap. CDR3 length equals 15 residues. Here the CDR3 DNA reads TGTGCCAGCAGCTTGGCAGTTATAAGCTCCTACGAGCAGTACTTC. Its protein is CASSLAVISSYEQYF.

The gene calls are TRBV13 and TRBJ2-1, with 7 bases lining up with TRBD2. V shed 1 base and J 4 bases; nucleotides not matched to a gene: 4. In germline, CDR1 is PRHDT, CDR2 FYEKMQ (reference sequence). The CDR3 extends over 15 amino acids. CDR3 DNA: TGTGCCAGCAGCTTAGCGGGGGGAAATTACAATGAGCAGTTCTTC. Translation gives CASSLAGGNYNEQFF.

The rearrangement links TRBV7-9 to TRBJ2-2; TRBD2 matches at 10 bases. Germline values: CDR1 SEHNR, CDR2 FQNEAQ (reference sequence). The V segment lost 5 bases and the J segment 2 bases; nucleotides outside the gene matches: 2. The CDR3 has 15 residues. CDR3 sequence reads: CASSRTSGNTGELFF. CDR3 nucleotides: TGTGCCAGCAGCCGGACTAGCGGAAACACCGGGGAGCTGTTTTTT.

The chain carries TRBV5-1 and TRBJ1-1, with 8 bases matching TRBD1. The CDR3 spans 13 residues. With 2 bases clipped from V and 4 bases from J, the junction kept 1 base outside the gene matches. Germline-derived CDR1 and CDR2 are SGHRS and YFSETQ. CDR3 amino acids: CASSFTGGTEAFF. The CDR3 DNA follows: TGCGCCAGCAGCTTTACAGGGGGCACTGAAGCTTTCTTT. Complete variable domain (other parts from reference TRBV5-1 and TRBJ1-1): KAGVTQTPRYLIKTRGQQVTLSCSPISGHRSVSWYQQTPGQGLQFLFEYFSETQRNKGNFPGRFSGRQFSNSRSEMNVSTLELGDSALYLCASSFTGGTEAFFGQGTRLTVV.

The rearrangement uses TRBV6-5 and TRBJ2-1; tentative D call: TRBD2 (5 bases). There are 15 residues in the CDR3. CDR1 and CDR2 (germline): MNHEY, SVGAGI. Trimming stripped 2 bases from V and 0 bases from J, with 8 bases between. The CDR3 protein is CASSYEGSSYNEQFF. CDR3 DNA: TGTGCCAGCAGTTACGAAGGGAGCTCCTACAATGAGCAGTTCTTC.

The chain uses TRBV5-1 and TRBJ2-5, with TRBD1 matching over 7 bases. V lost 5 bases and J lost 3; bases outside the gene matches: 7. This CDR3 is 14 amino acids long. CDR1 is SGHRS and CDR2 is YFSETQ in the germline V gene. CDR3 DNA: TGCGCCAGCAGACAAGGGACAGTAAAAGAGACCCAGTACTTC. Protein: CASRQGTVKETQYF.

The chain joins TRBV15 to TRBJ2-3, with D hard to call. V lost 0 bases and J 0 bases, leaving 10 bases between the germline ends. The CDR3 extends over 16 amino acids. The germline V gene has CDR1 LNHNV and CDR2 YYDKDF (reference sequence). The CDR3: CATSRDPAASTDTQYF. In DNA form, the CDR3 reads TGTGCCACCAGCAGAGATCCGGCAGCGAGCACAGATACGCAGTATTTT.

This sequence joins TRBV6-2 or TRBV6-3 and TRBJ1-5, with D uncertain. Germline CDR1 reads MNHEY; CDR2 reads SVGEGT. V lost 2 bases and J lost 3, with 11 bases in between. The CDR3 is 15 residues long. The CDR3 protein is CASSYGPFNNQPQHF. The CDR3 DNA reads TGTGCCAGCAGTTACGGCCCGTTCAACAATCAGCCCCAGCATTTT.

This chain's CDR3 is CAWGRNYGYTF. In nucleotides, the CDR3 is TGTGCCTGGGGCCGTAATTATGGCTACACCTTC. The chain joins TRBV30 to TRBJ1-2, with D unclear. This CDR3 contains 11 residues. Per the germline V gene, CDR1 is GTSNPN and CDR2 is SVGIG (reference sequence). V lost 5 bases, J lost 5 bases, and 9 bases lay in between.

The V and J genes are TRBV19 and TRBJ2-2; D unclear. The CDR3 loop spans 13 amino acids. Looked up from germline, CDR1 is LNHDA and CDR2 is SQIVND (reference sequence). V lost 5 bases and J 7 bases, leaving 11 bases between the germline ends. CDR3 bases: TGTGCCAGTAGTGCGGTTAGAGGCGGGGAGCTGTTTTTT. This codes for CASSAVRGGELFF.

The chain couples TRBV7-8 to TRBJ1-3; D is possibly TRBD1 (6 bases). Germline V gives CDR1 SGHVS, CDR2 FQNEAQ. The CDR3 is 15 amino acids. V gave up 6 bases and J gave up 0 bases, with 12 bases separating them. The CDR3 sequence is CASRPRGSSGNTIYF. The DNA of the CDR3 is TGTGCCAGCAGACCTAGGGGGAGCTCTGGAAACACCATATATTTT.